This T cell receptor beta chain comes out of a study of cytomegalovirus exposure and HLA in healthy donors. Germline CDR1 and CDR2: MDHEN and SYDVKM. The CDR3 loop spans 16 amino acids. Trimming cost V 7 bases and J 6 bases; bases outside gene matches: 7. Regarding the study as a whole: Testing in vitro showed a few CMV-associated chains specific for CMV antigens. Rarity marked most TCR sequences, yet some public TCRs occurred in many donors.

A word on this clone: Its antigen is still unknown.

The method was immunoSEQ multiplex PCR; TCRdb's version includes in-frame clones alone and lacks a portion of them. The data hold roughly 90,000 clones, with approximately 81% observed a single time. This clonotype originated in a man aged 18 to 35 in good health and CMV-seropositive. The sample was PBMCs. The J gene is TRBJ2-2, the V gene TRBV28, with 14 bases identical to TRBD2. CDR3 sequence (DNA): TGTGCCAGCACCCTCGGGGGACTAGCGGGAGCCGGGGAGCTGTTTTTT. Protein product: CASTLGGLAGAGELFF.